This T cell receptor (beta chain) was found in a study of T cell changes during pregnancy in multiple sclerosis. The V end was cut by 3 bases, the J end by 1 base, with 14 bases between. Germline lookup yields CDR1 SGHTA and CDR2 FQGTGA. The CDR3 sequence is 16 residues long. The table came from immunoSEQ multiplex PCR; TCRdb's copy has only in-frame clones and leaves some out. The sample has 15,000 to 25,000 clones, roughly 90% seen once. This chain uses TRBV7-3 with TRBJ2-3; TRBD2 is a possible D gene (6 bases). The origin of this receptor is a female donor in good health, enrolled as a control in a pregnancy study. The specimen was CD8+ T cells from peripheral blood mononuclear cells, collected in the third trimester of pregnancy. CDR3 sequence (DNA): TGTGCCAGCAGCTTCAAAGGGGCTAGCGGCACAGATACGCAGTATTTT. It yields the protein CASSFKGASGTDTQYF.